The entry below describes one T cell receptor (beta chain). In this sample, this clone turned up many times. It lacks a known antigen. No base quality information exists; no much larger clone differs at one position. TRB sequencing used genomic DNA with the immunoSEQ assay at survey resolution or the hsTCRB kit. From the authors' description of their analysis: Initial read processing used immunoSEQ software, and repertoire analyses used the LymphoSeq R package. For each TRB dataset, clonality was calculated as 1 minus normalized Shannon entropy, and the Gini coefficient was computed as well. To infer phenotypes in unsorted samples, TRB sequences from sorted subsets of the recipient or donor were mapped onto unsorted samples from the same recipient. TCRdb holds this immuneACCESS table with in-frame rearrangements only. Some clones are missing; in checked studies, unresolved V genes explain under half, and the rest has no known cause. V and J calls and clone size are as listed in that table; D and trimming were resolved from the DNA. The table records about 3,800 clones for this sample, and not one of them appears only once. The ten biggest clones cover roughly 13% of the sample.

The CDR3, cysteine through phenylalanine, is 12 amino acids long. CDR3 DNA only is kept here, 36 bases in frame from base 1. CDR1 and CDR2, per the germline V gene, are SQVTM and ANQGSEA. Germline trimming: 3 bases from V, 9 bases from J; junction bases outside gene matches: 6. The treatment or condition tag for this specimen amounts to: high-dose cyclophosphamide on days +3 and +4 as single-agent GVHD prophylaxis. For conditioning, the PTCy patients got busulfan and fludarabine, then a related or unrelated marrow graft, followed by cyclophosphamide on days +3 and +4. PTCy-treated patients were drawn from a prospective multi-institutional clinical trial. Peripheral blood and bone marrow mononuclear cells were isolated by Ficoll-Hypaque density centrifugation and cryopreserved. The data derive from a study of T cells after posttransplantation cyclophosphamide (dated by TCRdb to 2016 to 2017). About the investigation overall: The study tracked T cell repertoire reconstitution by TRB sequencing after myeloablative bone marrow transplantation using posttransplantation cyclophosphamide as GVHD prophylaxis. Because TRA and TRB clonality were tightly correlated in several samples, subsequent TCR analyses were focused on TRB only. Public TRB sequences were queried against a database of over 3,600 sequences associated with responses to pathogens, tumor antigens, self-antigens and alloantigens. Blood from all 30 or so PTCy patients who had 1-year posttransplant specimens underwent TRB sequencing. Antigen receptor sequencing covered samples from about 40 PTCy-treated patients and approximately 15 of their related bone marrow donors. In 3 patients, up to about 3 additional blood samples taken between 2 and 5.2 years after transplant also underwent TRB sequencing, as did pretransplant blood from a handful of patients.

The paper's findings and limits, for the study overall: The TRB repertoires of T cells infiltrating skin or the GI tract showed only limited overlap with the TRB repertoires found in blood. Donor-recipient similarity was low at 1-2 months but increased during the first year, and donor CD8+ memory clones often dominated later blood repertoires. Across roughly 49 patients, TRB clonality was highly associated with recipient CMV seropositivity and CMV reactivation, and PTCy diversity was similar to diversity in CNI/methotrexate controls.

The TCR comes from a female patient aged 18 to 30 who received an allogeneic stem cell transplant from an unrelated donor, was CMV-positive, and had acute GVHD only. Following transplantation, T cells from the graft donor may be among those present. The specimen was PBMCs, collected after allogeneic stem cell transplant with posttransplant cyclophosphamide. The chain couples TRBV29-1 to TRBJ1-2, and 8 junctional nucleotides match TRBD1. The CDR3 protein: CSVESGGGSYTF. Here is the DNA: TGCAGCGTTGAGTCAGGGGGCGGAAGCTACACCTTC.